The 30 T cell receptor beta chains in this list originate from one sample, sequenced in a study of shared clonotypes between healthy human individuals (dated by TCRdb to between 2020 and 2021). Receptors were amplified or captured by the immunoSEQ multiplex PCR assay. Here the immuneACCESS table is served through TCRdb, limited to in-frame sequences with V and J called. Missing clones are a known gap in these copies; in checked studies unresolved V genes cover under half, and the rest lacks a known reason. The sample table contains about 1.1 million clones; only one count was recorded for 78% of them. The ten largest clones represent 0.4% to 0.55% of the sample. Sequenced: memory CD4+ T cells from PBMCs. In the paper's terms, the cell subset or site label means: CD45RA-negative fraction. These receptors all come from a man in his late teens or twenties in good health. Some clones in this sample may be carry-over from other donors' samples.

This rearrangement joins TRBV28 to TRBJ1-1; D gene ambiguous. Trimming took off 2 bases at V and 1 base at J, with 8 bases between the two ends. Looked up from germline, CDR1 is MDHEN and CDR2 is SYDVKM. CDR3 length: 14 residues. Written as DNA, the CDR3 is TGTGCCAGCAGTTTAGAGTTGCGGAACACTGAAGCTTTCTTT. Protein product: CASSLELRNTEAFF.

This clone was found a few times. V and J are TRBV30 and TRBJ1-1, with TRBD1 as a possible D gene (5 bases). Germline CDR1 GTSNPN, CDR2 SVGIG (reference sequence). The CDR3 has 13 amino acids. Trimming removed 0 bases from V and 11 bases from J, with 16 bases in between. The CDR3 loop reads CAWSVGVRQSAFF. The DNA for the CDR3 is TGTGCCTGGAGTGTGGGGGTTCGGCAGAGCGCTTTCTTT.

The chain combines TRBV18 with TRBJ2-1; 7 bases are shared with TRBD1. The CDR3 consists of 15 residues. CDR1 KGHSH and CDR2 LQKENI come from the germline V gene. Losses at the gene ends were 2 bases for V and 3 bases for J; bases not matched to a gene: 4. The CDR3 region is CASSPRGRIYNEQFF. DNA of the CDR3: TGTGCCAGCTCACCAAGGGGGCGCATCTACAATGAGCAGTTCTTC.

The chain combines TRBV28 with TRBJ2-3; D perhaps matches TRBD2 (5 bases). V dropped 10 bases and J dropped 5 bases, with 19 bases sitting between them. This CDR3 contains 14 residues. Germline lookup yields CDR1 MDHEN and CDR2 SYDVKM. The CDR3: CATKKGFGRDTQYF. CDR3 nucleotides: TGTGCCACTAAGAAGGGTTTTGGGAGAGATACGCAGTATTTT.

Turning to this clone: An end of the junction does not agree with germline; a read error may underlie this. This sequence joins TRBV9 and TRBJ2-2; D is possibly TRBD2 (6 bases). Germline V lookup: CDR1 SGDLS, CDR2 YYNGEE. This CDR3 spans 15 amino acids. The CDR3: CASSVGGPGTGELFF. DNA for the CDR3: TGTGCTAGCAGCGTCGGAGGGCCGGGGACCGGGGAGCTGTTTTTT.

This clone was detected ten times or more. V gene TRBV7-8 combines with J gene TRBJ2-4, with 13 bases aligning to TRBD2. There are 20 residues in the CDR3. CDR1 SGHVS and CDR2 FQNEAQ come from the germline V gene. Losses at the gene ends were 3 bases for V and 2 bases for J; bases not matched to a gene: 13. The CDR3 sequence is CASSFPSGTSGIVTKNIQYF. In DNA, the CDR3 is TGTGCCAGCAGCTTCCCGTCCGGGACTAGCGGGATCGTAACCAAAAACATTCAGTACTTC.

CDR3 coding DNA: TGTGCCAGCAGTGATGGACTAGGCCAAGAGACCCAGTACTTC. Translated: CASSDGLGQETQYF. This chain connects TRBV2 to TRBJ2-5, with 7 bases matching TRBD2. The CDR3 consists of 14 residues. The trim removed 3 bases at V and 1 base at J, leaving 2 bases unmatched. In germline, CDR1 is SNHLY, CDR2 FYNNEI.

J is TRBJ2-7 and V is TRBV19; 7 nucleotides align to TRBD2. The CDR3 is made up of 13 amino acids. V shed 7 bases and J 4 bases; nucleotides not matched to a gene: 7. CDR1 and CDR2 (germline): LNHDA, SQIVND (reference sequence). The CDR3: CASMGGSGYEQYF. The CDR3 region has the DNA TGTGCCAGTATGGGCGGGAGTGGTTACGAGCAGTACTTC.

This clone was detected only a few times. The CDR3 bases are TGTGCCAGCCGCCCGTCACTAGGACACAATGATACGCAGTATTTT. Translating gives CASRPSLGHNDTQYF. V gene TRBV28 combines with J gene TRBJ2-3, with D perhaps matching TRBD1 or TRBD2 (5 bases each). There are 15 residues in the CDR3. Trimming took 8 bases from V and 6 from J, leaving 21 bases between them. Germline values: CDR1 MDHEN, CDR2 SYDVKM.

This clone was seen only once. This chain connects TRBV2 to TRBJ1-1; 10 nucleotides agree with TRBD1. The CDR3 has 14 amino acids. Germline-derived CDR1 and CDR2 are SNHLY and FYNNEI. Unmatched junction bases numbered 8, after V lost 6 bases and J lost 7 bases. The CDR3 loop is CASSQLRDRGEAFF. The CDR3 nucleotides are TGTGCCAGCAGCCAGCTCCGGGACAGGGGTGAAGCTTTCTTT.

The chain couples TRBV6-4 to TRBJ1-2; 10 nucleotides line up with TRBD1. The V gene end was trimmed by 4 bases and the J gene end by 5 bases; junction bases not matched to a gene: 7. The CDR3 covers 15 residues. Germline assignment: CDR1 MRHNA and CDR2 SNTAGT. The CDR3: CASSVGQGVKYGYTF. CDR3 bases: TGTGCCAGCAGTGTCGGACAGGGGGTGAAGTATGGCTACACCTTC.

This clone was recorded once. This sequence joins TRBV5-4 and TRBJ2-7; 8 nucleotides align to TRBD2. Germline loops: CDR1 SGHNT, CDR2 YYREEE (reference sequence). Losses at the gene ends were 4 bases for V and 5 bases for J; bases not matched to a gene: 5. This CDR3 spans 13 amino acids. CDR3 nucleotide sequence: TGTGCCAGCAGCCCGGGACTAGTCCACGAGCAGTACTTC. Amino acid sequence: CASSPGLVHEQYF.

The chain has TRBV7-6 and TRBJ2-1; a weak D match, TRBD1 (6 bases). The germline gives CDR1 SGHVS, CDR2 FNYEAQ. CDR3 size: 18 residues. V was cut by 5 bases and J by 7 bases, with 27 bases left in between. Here the CDR3 reads CASSPRPRQDSTGNEQFF. CDR3 bases: TGTGCCAGCAGCCCTAGACCGCGACAGGACTCGACGGGGAATGAGCAGTTCTTC.

Of note for this clone: Other DNA sequences in the sample encode the same CDR3. The J gene is TRBJ1-5, the V gene TRBV5-6; D remains ambiguous. The V gene lost 2 bases and the J gene lost 3 bases, with 9 bases spanning the gap. Germline-derived CDR1 and CDR2 are SGHDT and YYEEEE. This CDR3 is 14 amino acids long. For the CDR3, the DNA is TGTGCCAGCAGCTTCCACGGTTTCAATCAGCCCCAGCATTTT. Its protein product is CASSFHGFNQPQHF.

A word on this clone: Given a much more abundant clone one base away, this may be a read error. At the DNA level, this CDR3 is encoded by other sequences in the same sample as well. The rearrangement uses TRBV5-1 and TRBJ2-5; the D gene is possibly TRBD1 (5 bases). CDR3 length: 14 amino acids. Germline values: CDR1 SGHRS, CDR2 YFSETQ. Trimming took off 0 bases at V and 0 bases at J, with 6 bases between the two ends. The CDR3 bases are TGCGCCAGCAGCTTGGGACAGTACCAAGAGACCCAGTACTTC. Protein product: CASSLGQYQETQYF.

This clone has just one count. The rearrangement uses TRBV7-9 and TRBJ1-2, with D possibly TRBD1 on 5 matching bases. Trimming removed 8 bases at V and 7 bases at J, with 17 bases between. Germline assignment: CDR1 SEHNR and CDR2 FQNEAQ (reference sequence). The CDR3 consists of 13 residues. Written as DNA, the CDR3 is TGTGCCAGCTCCCGACGGGGGTTGGTTGGCTACACCTTC. Translated, it gives CASSRRGLVGYTF.

The V gene is TRBV6-5, the J gene TRBJ2-7, with D tentatively TRBD1 or TRBD2 (5 bases each). CDR3 length equals 15 residues. Between the trimmed V and J ends, which lost 0 bases and 3 bases, there was a span of 12 bases. Germline V gene lookup returns CDR1 MNHEY and CDR2 SVGAGI. DNA of the CDR3: TGTGCCAGCAGTTACTCGGGGCTAGCCTACTACGAGCAGTACTTC. Translated, it gives CASSYSGLAYYEQYF.

Note on this clone: The same CDR3 is also encoded by other DNA sequences in this sample. The chain joins TRBV19 to TRBJ2-2; D is uncertain. This CDR3 spans 14 amino acids. V was shortened by 6 bases and J by 0 bases, with 8 bases between the two germline ends. CDR1 and CDR2 (germline): LNHDA, SQIVND (reference sequence). The CDR3 nucleotides are TGTGCCAGTAGGGACCGCGCGAACACCGGGGAGCTGTTTTTT. As protein: CASRDRANTGELFF.

For this clone: Other DNA sequences from this sample encode an identical CDR3 as well. The genes are TRBV28 and TRBJ2-1; no clear D. V was shortened by 2 bases and J by 4 bases, with 6 bases between the two germline ends. Germline CDR1 and CDR2: MDHEN and SYDVKM. The CDR3 totals 13 residues. CDR3 amino acids: CASSLAGYNEQFF. The CDR3 bases are TGTGCCAGCAGTTTAGCCGGATACAATGAGCAGTTCTTC. The entire variable domain, with the rest obtained from reference TRBV28 and TRBJ2-1, is as follows: DVKVTQSSRYLVKRTGEKVFLECVQDMDHENMFWYRQDPGLGLRLIYFSYDVKMKEKGDIPEGYSVSREKKERFSLILESASTNQTSMYLCASSLAGYNEQFFGPGTRLTVL.

The rearrangement joins TRBV18 to TRBJ2-5; D may be TRBD1 (6 bases). This CDR3 is 14 amino acids long. Germline CDR1 reads KGHSH; CDR2 reads LQKENI. The germline V and J ends were trimmed by 3 bases and 2 bases, with 10 bases remaining between them. The CDR3 loop is CASSPTTGQETQYF. In DNA form, the CDR3 reads TGTGCCAGCTCACCTACGACAGGTCAAGAGACCCAGTACTTC.

This clone was found once. The chain links TRBV2 to TRBJ1-3; D gene unclear. Trimming left V 7 bases short and J 2 bases short, with 6 bases between. Germline V lookup: CDR1 SNHLY, CDR2 FYNNEI. This CDR3 has 12 residues. The CDR3 sequence is CASISTGNTIYF. Here the CDR3 DNA reads TGTGCCAGCATCTCCACTGGAAACACCATATATTTT.

Only a few counts were recorded for this clone. The chain recombines TRBV7-3 with TRBJ1-1; no firm D call. The CDR3 contains 14 residues. CDR1 is SGHTA, CDR2 FQGTGA, per germline. V was trimmed by 0 bases and J by 5 bases, leaving 10 bases between them. CDR3 region: CASSLTGLGTEAFF. The CDR3 DNA reads as TGTGCCAGCAGCTTAACTGGGCTCGGGACTGAAGCTTTCTTT.

This chain connects TRBV19 to TRBJ1-2; D not resolved. Germline V gene sequence: CDR1 LNHDA, CDR2 SQIVND (reference sequence). Trimming pared 3 bases from V and 8 bases from J, leaving 16 bases between. This CDR3 has 14 amino acids. The CDR3 loop is CASSIETHTGGYTF. The CDR3, as DNA: TGTGCCAGTAGTATCGAGACACACACGGGCGGCTACACCTTC.

The CDR3 DNA sequence: TGTGCCAGTAGGAAGAACACTGAAGCTTTCTTT. Protein: CASRKNTEAFF. The V call is TRBV28, the J call TRBJ1-1; no clear D. CDR3 length: 11 residues. V dropped 9 bases and J dropped 1 base, with 6 bases sitting between them. Looked up from germline, CDR1 is MDHEN and CDR2 is SYDVKM.

This chain links TRBV6-6 with TRBJ2-7; 7 bases are shared with TRBD2. Germline CDR1 reads MNHNY; CDR2 reads SVGAGI (reference sequence). There are 15 residues in the CDR3. V lost 2 bases to trimming and J lost 2 bases; unmatched junction nucleotides: 6. CDR3 loop: CASSYVSGGAYEQYF. The CDR3 DNA reads as TGTGCCAGCAGTTACGTCTCGGGGGGTGCCTACGAGCAGTACTTC.

The chain employs TRBV2 and TRBJ1-5; D unclear. The CDR3 sequence is 14 residues long. The germline gives CDR1 SNHLY, CDR2 FYNNEI. The ends were cut back, 3 bases at V and 0 bases at J, with 6 bases in the middle. This CDR3 reads CASSDSLSNQPQHF. The CDR3 region has the DNA TGTGCCAGCAGTGACAGTCTTAGCAATCAGCCCCAGCATTTT.

The chain's CDR3 is CASRTFPKRGLGTDTQYF. In nucleotides, the CDR3 is TGTGCCAGCAGAACTTTTCCCAAAAGGGGTTTGGGCACAGATACGCAGTATTTT. This chain links TRBV7-8 with TRBJ2-3, with D perhaps TRBD1 (5 bases). Trimming took 6 bases from V and 1 from J, leaving 23 bases between them. CDR1 is SGHVS and CDR2 is FQNEAQ in the germline V gene. There are 18 residues in the CDR3.

In its sample, this clone was seen a few times. Sequence at one end of the junction differs from germline and may be a read error. This sequence joins TRBV2 and TRBJ1-5; no reliable D call. The germline V gene encodes CDR1 SNHLY and CDR2 FYNNEI. This CDR3 contains 13 residues. CDR3 sequence: CASSEALRQPPHF. The CDR3 nucleotides are TGTGCCAGCAGTGAAGCGTTGCGGCAGCCCCCGCATTTT.

CDR3 nucleotides: TGTGCCAGCAGCTATGTCCCGGGACAGGGTTCAGATACGCAGTATTTT. It codes for CASSYVPGQGSDTQYF. This chain joins TRBV7-9 and TRBJ2-3; 9 bases are shared with TRBD1. Per the germline V gene, CDR1 is SEHNR and CDR2 is FQNEAQ (reference sequence). V lost 4 bases to trimming and J lost 4 bases; unmatched junction nucleotides: 9. CDR3 size: 16 residues.

This clone appeared a single time. The chain links TRBV5-1 to TRBJ2-7; D unclear. Germline CDR1 and CDR2: SGHRS and YFSETQ. The CDR3 runs to 13 residues. V lost 2 bases to trimming and J lost 5 bases, with 11 bases between them. The CDR3 sequence: CASSFSPANEQYF. Written as DNA, the CDR3 is TGCGCCAGCAGCTTCTCACCAGCCAACGAGCAGTACTTC.